The rows below give T cell receptor beta chains drawn from one sample of a study of T cells in Graves' hyperthyroidism and ophthalmopathy. TCRdb analysed the multiplex PCR reads with MiXCR anew, one entry per CDR3 protein. The sample consists of 800,000 or so distinct CDR3 sequences, 35% to 45% of them appearing once. Sequencing used blood. The receptors shown here come from a man between 18 and 29 years old with Graves' hyperthyroidism. CDR3s include the opening cysteine and the closing phenylalanine or tryptophan. D genes are given only for firm matches. Size is stated for part of the rows, as once, few or many counts, or as a class when the clone is expanded.

v_call: TRBV2; d_call: TRBD1; clone_size: -; j_call: TRBJ2-7; cdr3_nt: TGTGCCAGCCCCGGACAGGGAAGAGACGAGCAGTACTTC; cdr3_aa: CASPGQGRDEQYF
v_call: TRBV15; d_call: TRBD1; clone_size: -; j_call: TRBJ1-2; cdr3_nt: TGTGCCACCAGCGGTCGACAGGGGTATGGCTACACCTTC; cdr3_aa: CATSGRQGYGYTF
v_call: TRBV12-3/TRBV12-4; d_call: -; clone_size: few; j_call: TRBJ1-6; cdr3_nt: TGTGCCAGCAGTTCACCCACTGGACAGACCTATAATTCACCCCTCCACTTT; cdr3_aa: CASSSPTGQTYNSPLHF
v_call: TRBV2; d_call: -; clone_size: -; j_call: TRBJ1-2; cdr3_nt: TGTGCCAGCCCGACAGGCGGGGGATATGGCTACACCTTC; cdr3_aa: CASPTGGGYGYTF
v_call: TRBV12-3/TRBV12-4; d_call: TRBD1; clone_size: -; j_call: TRBJ1-2; cdr3_nt: TGTGCCAGCAGTACGGACAGGGAGGCAGGAGGCTACACCTTC; cdr3_aa: CASSTDREAGGYTF
v_call: TRBV29-1; d_call: -; clone_size: few; j_call: TRBJ2-5; cdr3_nt: TGCAGCGTTGAACTTCTCGAGGGAGGAGAGACCCAGTACTTC; cdr3_aa: CSVELLEGGETQYF
v_call: TRBV2; d_call: TRBD1; clone_size: -; j_call: TRBJ1-5; cdr3_nt: TGTGCCAGCAGACGGACAGGGGGTCAGCCCCAGCATTTT; cdr3_aa: CASRRTGGQPQHF
v_call: TRBV5-1; d_call: -; clone_size: many; j_call: TRBJ1-2; cdr3_nt: TGCGCCAGCAGCTTGGTGGAGGGCGGAGGCTACACCTTC; cdr3_aa: CASSLVEGGGYTF
v_call: TRBV20-1; d_call: TRBD1; clone_size: -; j_call: TRBJ2-7; cdr3_nt: TGCAGTGCTATCCGGACAGGGATTCGCGAGCAGTACTTC; cdr3_aa: CSAIRTGIREQYF
v_call: TRBV2; d_call: -; clone_size: -; j_call: TRBJ2-5; cdr3_nt: TGTGCCAGCAGTTCCTCGATGGGATCGGAGACCCAGTACTTC; cdr3_aa: CASSSSMGSETQYF
v_call: TRBV4-3; d_call: -; clone_size: -; j_call: TRBJ1-3; cdr3_nt: TGCGCCAGCAGCCAAGGGATGTCTGGAAACACCATATATTTT; cdr3_aa: CASSQGMSGNTIYF
v_call: TRBV29-1; d_call: -; clone_size: -; j_call: TRBJ2-7; cdr3_nt: TGCAGCGTAATCAGCCCGTACTTC; cdr3_aa: CSVISPYF
v_call: TRBV6-5; d_call: -; clone_size: -; j_call: TRBJ2-5; cdr3_nt: TGTGCCAGCAGTCCTAACTTCGGGACTTTCAAGTACTTC; cdr3_aa: CASSPNFGTFKYF
v_call: TRBV7-4; d_call: -; clone_size: few; j_call: TRBJ1-4; cdr3_nt: TGTGCCAGCAGCAGGACAGCTTCCGAAAAACTGTTTTTT; cdr3_aa: CASSRTASEKLFF
v_call: TRBV29-1; d_call: TRBD1; clone_size: -; j_call: TRBJ1-2; cdr3_nt: TGCAGCTTCGGGACAGAATTCTATGGCTACACCTTC; cdr3_aa: CSFGTEFYGYTF
v_call: TRBV29-1; d_call: -; clone_size: -; j_call: TRBJ1-1; cdr3_nt: TGCAGCGTAGACCCGGGGAGGGAAGCTTTCTTT; cdr3_aa: CSVDPGREAFF
v_call: TRBV7-9; d_call: -; clone_size: -; j_call: TRBJ2-7; cdr3_nt: TGTGCCAGCAGCTTAGAGTGGGGGGGCCGGGAGCAGTACTTC; cdr3_aa: CASSLEWGGREQYF
v_call: TRBV15; d_call: -; clone_size: -; j_call: TRBJ2-6; cdr3_nt: TGTGCCACCAGCAGTGGGGCGGACGTTGGGACTTTC; cdr3_aa: CATSSGADVGTF
v_call: TRBV15; d_call: -; clone_size: many; j_call: TRBJ1-5; cdr3_nt: TGTGCCACCAGCTTCTCCGGAGGGGGGAAAGGGGCCCAGCATTTT; cdr3_aa: CATSFSGGGKGAQHF
v_call: TRBV25-1; d_call: TRBD1; clone_size: -; j_call: TRBJ1-6; cdr3_nt: TGTGCTAGGGCGGGACAGGAGTCCTCACCCCTCCACTTT; cdr3_aa: CARAGQESSPLHF
v_call: TRBV20-1; d_call: -; clone_size: many; j_call: TRBJ1-1; cdr3_nt: TGCAGTGCTCACAGGGAGACTCGGACTGAAGCTTTCTTT; cdr3_aa: CSAHRETRTEAFF
v_call: TRBV5-1; d_call: TRBD1; clone_size: once; j_call: TRBJ1-1; cdr3_nt: TGCGCCGGCAGCCCGGCACCCGGGACAGGGACCGAAGCTTTCTTT; cdr3_aa: CAGSPAPGTGTEAFF
v_call: TRBV6-6; d_call: -; clone_size: -; j_call: TRBJ2-2; cdr3_nt: TGTGCCAGCAGTTACGAGGGGGCCGGGGAGCTGTTTTTT; cdr3_aa: CASSYEGAGELFF
v_call: TRBV7-2; d_call: TRBD1; clone_size: -; j_call: TRBJ1-1; cdr3_nt: TGTGCCAGCAGCTCGGACAGGGATTCGAACACTGAAGCTTTCTTT; cdr3_aa: CASSSDRDSNTEAFF
v_call: TRBV5-5; d_call: TRBD1; clone_size: -; j_call: TRBJ1-5; cdr3_nt: TGCGCCAGCAGCCAGGGAGGGGGGACAGATACGCAGCATTTT; cdr3_aa: CASSQGGGTDTQHF
v_call: TRBV5-5; d_call: -; clone_size: few; j_call: TRBJ2-2; cdr3_nt: TGTGCCAGCAGCTTGGAGAGAGCCGGGGAGCTGTTTTTT; cdr3_aa: CASSLERAGELFF
v_call: TRBV10-2; d_call: -; clone_size: -; j_call: TRBJ2-5; cdr3_nt: TGCGCCAGCAGTGAGGGGGACGGGTACCAAGAGACCCAGTACTTC; cdr3_aa: CASSEGDGYQETQYF
v_call: TRBV15; d_call: TRBD2; clone_size: -; j_call: TRBJ2-7; cdr3_nt: TGTGCCACCAGCAGATCTCGGACTAGCGGCGGAGGGGAGCAGTACTTC; cdr3_aa: CATSRSRTSGGGEQYF
v_call: TRBV11-1; d_call: -; clone_size: many; j_call: TRBJ2-5; cdr3_nt: TGTGCCAGCAGCTTAACCCGGGACCAGGAGACCCAGTACTTC; cdr3_aa: CASSLTRDQETQYF
v_call: TRBV6-5; d_call: -; clone_size: few; j_call: TRBJ2-7; cdr3_nt: TGTGCCAGCAGGCGAGGGCTGGAGCAGTACTTC; cdr3_aa: CASRRGLEQYF
v_call: TRBV6-1; d_call: -; clone_size: many; j_call: TRBJ1-1; cdr3_nt: TGTGCCAGCAAAGAGATTGAAGCTTTCTTT; cdr3_aa: CASKEIEAFF
v_call: TRBV6-5; d_call: -; clone_size: once; j_call: TRBJ2-2; cdr3_nt: TGTGCCAGCAGTTTAACGGCAGGGAACACCGGGGAGCTGTTTTTT; cdr3_aa: CASSLTAGNTGELFF
v_call: TRBV7-9; d_call: -; clone_size: few; j_call: TRBJ2-7; cdr3_nt: TGTGCCAGCAGCCCACCACCGCCGGGGGTCGAGCAGTACTTC; cdr3_aa: CASSPPPPGVEQYF
v_call: TRBV15; d_call: -; clone_size: many; j_call: TRBJ1-5; cdr3_nt: TGTGCCACCAGCAGAGATTCCGAGGGCCGTCAGCCCCAGCATTTT; cdr3_aa: CATSRDSEGRQPQHF
v_call: TRBV15; d_call: -; clone_size: -; j_call: TRBJ2-6; cdr3_nt: TGTGCCACCAGCAACGGCCTGACTTTC; cdr3_aa: CATSNGLTF
v_call: TRBV9; d_call: -; clone_size: once; j_call: TRBJ1-1; cdr3_nt: TGTGCCGGCAGCCGGGGCCAGAACACTGAAGCTTTCTTT; cdr3_aa: CAGSRGQNTEAFF
v_call: TRBV29-1; d_call: TRBD2; clone_size: many; j_call: TRBJ2-5; cdr3_nt: TGCAGCGTTGAGCGGGGGGAGACCCAGTACTTC; cdr3_aa: CSVERGETQYF
v_call: TRBV10-3; d_call: -; clone_size: -; j_call: TRBJ2-7; cdr3_nt: TGTGCCAGCGCGATACGGGACGGGGACGAGCAGTACTTC; cdr3_aa: CASAIRDGDEQYF
v_call: TRBV20-1; d_call: -; clone_size: once; j_call: TRBJ1-6; cdr3_nt: TGCAGTGCTAGAGCGGGGGGGTCCCCACCCCTCCACTTT; cdr3_aa: CSARAGGSPPLHF
v_call: TRBV25-1; d_call: -; clone_size: -; j_call: TRBJ2-6; cdr3_nt: TGTGCCAGCAGTTTAATCGTCGGGCGATCTGGGGCCAACGTCCTGACTTTC; cdr3_aa: CASSLIVGRSGANVLTF
v_call: TRBV12-3/TRBV12-4; d_call: -; clone_size: -; j_call: TRBJ1-1; cdr3_nt: TGTGCCAGCAGTCCTTTAGGCCGGGGCACTGAAGCTTTCTTT; cdr3_aa: CASSPLGRGTEAFF
v_call: TRBV12-3/TRBV12-4; d_call: -; clone_size: many; j_call: TRBJ1-1; cdr3_nt: TGTGCCAGCATAGCCGGGAACACTGAAGCTTTCTTT; cdr3_aa: CASIAGNTEAFF
v_call: TRBV5-1; d_call: -; clone_size: few; j_call: TRBJ2-7; cdr3_nt: TGCGCCAGCAGCCAAGAAGGGGGTCAGAGCGAGCAGTACTTC; cdr3_aa: CASSQEGGQSEQYF